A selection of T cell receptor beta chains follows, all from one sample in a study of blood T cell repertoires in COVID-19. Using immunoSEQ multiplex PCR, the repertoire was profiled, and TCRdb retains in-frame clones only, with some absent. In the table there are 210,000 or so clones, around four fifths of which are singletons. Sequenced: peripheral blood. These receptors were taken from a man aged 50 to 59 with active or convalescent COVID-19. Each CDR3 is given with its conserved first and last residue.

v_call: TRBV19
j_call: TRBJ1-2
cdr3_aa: CASSDRGHGYGYTF

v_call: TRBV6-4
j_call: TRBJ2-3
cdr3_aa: CASSDTASRNTDTQYF

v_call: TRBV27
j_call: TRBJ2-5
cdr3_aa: CASSFASGGAPQYF

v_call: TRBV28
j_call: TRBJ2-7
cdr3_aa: CASSRTPRQGVDF

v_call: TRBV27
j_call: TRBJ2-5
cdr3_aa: CASSLSLGARAETQYF

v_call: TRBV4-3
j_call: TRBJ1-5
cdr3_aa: CASSQDLYSHQPQHF

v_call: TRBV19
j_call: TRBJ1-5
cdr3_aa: CASTLGQWNQPQHF

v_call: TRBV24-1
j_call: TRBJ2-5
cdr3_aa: CATADSNQETQYF

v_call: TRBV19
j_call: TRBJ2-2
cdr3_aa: CASSIDPPGTAYTGELFF

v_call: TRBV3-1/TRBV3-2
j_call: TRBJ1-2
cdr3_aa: CASSRHRGYGYTF

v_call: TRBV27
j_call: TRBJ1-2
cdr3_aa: CASSPTQSGDYGYTF

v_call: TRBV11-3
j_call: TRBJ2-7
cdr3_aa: CASSGPGHREEQYF

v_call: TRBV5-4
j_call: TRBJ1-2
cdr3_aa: CASSLLGQGLSDGYTF

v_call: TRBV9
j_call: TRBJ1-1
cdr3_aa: CASSVDEGWTEAFF

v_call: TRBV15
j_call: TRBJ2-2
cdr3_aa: CATSRASTGTGELFF

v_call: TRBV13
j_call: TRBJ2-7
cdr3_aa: CASSSGQGAAVQYF

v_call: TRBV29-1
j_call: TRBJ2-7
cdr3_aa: CSVQRRALGEQYF

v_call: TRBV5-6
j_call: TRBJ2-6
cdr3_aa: CASSFFVRSTSPGANVLTF

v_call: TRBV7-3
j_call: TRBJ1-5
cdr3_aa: CASSLRGSNQPQHF

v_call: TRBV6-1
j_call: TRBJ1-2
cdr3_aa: CASSERQGGYTF